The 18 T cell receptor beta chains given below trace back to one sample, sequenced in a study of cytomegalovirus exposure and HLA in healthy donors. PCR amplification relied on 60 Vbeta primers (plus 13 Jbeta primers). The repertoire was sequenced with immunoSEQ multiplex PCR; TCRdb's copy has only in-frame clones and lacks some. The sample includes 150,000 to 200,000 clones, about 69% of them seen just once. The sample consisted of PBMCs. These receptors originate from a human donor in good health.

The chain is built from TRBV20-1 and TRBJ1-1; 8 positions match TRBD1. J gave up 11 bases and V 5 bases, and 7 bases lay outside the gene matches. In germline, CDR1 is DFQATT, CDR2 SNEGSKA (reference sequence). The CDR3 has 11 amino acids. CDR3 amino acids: CSAAPQGAAFF. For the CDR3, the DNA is TGCAGTGCTGCACCCCAGGGGGCGGCTTTCTTT.

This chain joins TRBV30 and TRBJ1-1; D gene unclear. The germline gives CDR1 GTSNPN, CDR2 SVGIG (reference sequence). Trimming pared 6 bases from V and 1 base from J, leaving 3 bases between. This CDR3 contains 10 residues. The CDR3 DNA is TGTGCCTGTCAGAACACTGAAGCTTTCTTT. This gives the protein CACQNTEAFF.

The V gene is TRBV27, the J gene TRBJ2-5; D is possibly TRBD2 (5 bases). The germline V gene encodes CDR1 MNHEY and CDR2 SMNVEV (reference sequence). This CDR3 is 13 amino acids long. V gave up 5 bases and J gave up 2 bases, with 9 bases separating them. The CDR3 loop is CASSPGLQETQYF. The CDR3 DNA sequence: TGTGCCAGCAGTCCCGGACTGCAAGAGACCCAGTACTTC.

The CDR3 spells CASSLDQGAGVYEQYF. DNA of the CDR3: TGTGCCAGCAGCTTAGACCAGGGCGCAGGGGTCTACGAGCAGTACTTC. The chain recombines TRBV7-9 with TRBJ2-7; D possibly corresponds to TRBD1 (6 bases). V lost 1 base, J lost 3 bases, and 16 bases lay in between. The germline V gene has CDR1 SEHNR and CDR2 FQNEAQ (reference sequence). The CDR3 length is 16 residues.

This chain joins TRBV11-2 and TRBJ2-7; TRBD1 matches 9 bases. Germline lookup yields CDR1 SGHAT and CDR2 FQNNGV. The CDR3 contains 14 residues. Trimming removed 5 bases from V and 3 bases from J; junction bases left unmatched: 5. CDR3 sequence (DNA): TGTGCCAGCAGCCCAGGGACAGGGATCTACGAGCAGTACTTC. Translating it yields CASSPGTGIYEQYF.

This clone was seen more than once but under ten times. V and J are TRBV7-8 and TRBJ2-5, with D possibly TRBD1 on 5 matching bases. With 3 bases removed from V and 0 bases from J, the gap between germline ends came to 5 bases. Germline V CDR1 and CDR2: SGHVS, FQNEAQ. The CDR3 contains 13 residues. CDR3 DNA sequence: TGTGCCAGCAGCTTGACAGACCAAGAGACCCAGTACTTC. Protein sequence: CASSLTDQETQYF.

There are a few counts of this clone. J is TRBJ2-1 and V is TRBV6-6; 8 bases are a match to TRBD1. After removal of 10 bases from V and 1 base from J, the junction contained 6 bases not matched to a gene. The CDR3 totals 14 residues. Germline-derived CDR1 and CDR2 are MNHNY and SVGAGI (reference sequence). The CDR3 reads CATTRTGSYNEQFF. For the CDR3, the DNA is TGTGCCACGACCCGGACAGGGTCCTACAATGAGCAGTTCTTC.

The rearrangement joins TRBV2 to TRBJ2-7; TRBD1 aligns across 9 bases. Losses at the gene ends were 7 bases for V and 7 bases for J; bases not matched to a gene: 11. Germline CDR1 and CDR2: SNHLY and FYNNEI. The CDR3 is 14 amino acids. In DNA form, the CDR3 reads TGTGCCAGCAATCCGGGACAGGGATCGCGGGAGCAGTACTTC. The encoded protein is CASNPGQGSREQYF. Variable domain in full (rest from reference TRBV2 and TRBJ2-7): EPEVTQTPSHQVTQMGQEVILRCVPISNHLYFYWYRQILGQKVEFLVSFYNNEISEKSEIFDDQFSVERPDGSNFTLKIRSTKLEDSAMYFCASNPGQGSREQYFGPGTRLTVT.

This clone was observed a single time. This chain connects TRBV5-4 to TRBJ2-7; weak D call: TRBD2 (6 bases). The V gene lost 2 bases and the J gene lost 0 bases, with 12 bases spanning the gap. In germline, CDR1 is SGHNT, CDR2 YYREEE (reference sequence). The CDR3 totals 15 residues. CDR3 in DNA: TGTGCCAGCAGCTTAAAGGACGGGAGCTCCTACGAGCAGTACTTC. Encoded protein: CASSLKDGSSYEQYF.

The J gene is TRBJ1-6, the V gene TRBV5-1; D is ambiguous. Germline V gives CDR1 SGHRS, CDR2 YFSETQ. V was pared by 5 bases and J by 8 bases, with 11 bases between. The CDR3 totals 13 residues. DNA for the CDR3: TGCGCCAGCAGGGCCAGGTCGGATTCACCCCTCCACTTT. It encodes CASRARSDSPLHF.

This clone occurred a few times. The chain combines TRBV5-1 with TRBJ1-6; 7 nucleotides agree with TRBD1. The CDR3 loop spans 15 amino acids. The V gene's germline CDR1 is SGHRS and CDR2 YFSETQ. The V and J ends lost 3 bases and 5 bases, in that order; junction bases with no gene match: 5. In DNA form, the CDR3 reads TGCGCCAGCAGCTCACGACAGGGAAATAATTCACCCCTCCACTTT. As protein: CASSSRQGNNSPLHF.

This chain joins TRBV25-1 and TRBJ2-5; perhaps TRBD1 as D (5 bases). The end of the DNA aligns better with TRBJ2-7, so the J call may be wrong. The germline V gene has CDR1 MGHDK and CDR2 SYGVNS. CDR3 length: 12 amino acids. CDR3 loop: CASSETGYEQYF. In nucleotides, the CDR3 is TGTGCCAGCAGTGAAACAGGTTACGAGCAGTACTTC.

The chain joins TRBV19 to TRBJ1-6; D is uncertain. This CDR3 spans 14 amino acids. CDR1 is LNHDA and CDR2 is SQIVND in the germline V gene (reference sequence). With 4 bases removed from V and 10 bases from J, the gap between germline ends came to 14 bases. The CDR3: CASSTDGRGSPLHF. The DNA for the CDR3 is TGTGCCAGTAGTACCGATGGGCGGGGATCACCCCTCCACTTT. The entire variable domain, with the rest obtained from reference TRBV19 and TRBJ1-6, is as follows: DGGITQSPKYLFRKEGQNVTLSCEQNLNHDAMYWYRQDPGQGLRLIYYSQIVNDFQKGDIAEGYSVSREKKESFPLTVTSAQKNPTAFYLCASSTDGRGSPLHFGNGTRLTVT.

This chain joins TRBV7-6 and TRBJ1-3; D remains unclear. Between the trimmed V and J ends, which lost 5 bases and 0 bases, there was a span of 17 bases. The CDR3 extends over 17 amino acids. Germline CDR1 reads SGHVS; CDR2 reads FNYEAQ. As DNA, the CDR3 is TGTGCCAGCAGCCGGAGGCCCGGCAGTCCCTCTGGAAACACCATATATTTT. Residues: CASSRRPGSPSGNTIYF.

CDR3: CASSGGQGNTGELFF. CDR3 bases: TGTGCCAGCAGTGGGGGACAGGGGAACACCGGGGAGCTGTTTTTT. This sequence joins TRBV2 and TRBJ2-2; TRBD1 aligns across 9 bases. V gave up 4 bases and J gave up 1 base; unmatched junction bases: 1. Germline V gene sequence: CDR1 SNHLY, CDR2 FYNNEI. The CDR3 has 15 residues.

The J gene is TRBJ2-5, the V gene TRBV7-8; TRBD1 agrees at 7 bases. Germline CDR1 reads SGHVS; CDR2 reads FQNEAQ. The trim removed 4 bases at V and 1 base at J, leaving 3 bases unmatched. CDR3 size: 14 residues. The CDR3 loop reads CASSSTGAQETQYF. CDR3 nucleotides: TGTGCCAGCAGCTCCACAGGGGCCCAAGAGACCCAGTACTTC.

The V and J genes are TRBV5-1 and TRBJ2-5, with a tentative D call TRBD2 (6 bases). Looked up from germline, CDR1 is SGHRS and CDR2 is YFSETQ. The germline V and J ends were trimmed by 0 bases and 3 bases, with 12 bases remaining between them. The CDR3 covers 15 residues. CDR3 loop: CASSLDRGSEETQYF. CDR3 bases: TGCGCCAGCAGCTTGGACCGGGGGAGCGAAGAGACCCAGTACTTC.

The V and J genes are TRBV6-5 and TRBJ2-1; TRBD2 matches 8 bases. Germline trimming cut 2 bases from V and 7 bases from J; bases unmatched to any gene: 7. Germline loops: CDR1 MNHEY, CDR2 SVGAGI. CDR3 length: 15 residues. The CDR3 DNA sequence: TGTGCCAGCAGTTACGGCCAGCGGGGGTGGAATGAGCAGTTCTTC. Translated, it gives CASSYGQRGWNEQFF.